The 20 T cell receptor beta chains given below trace back to one sample, sequenced in a study of cytomegalovirus exposure and HLA in healthy donors. The study ran its PCR with 60 Vbeta and 13 Jbeta primers. Measured with immunoSEQ multiplex PCR; TCRdb has only the in-frame clones, and not every one. The sample carries around 150,000 clones, 70% to 90% recorded once. The sample comprised PBMCs. The receptors here all came from a man aged 18 to 35 in good health and CMV-seropositive.

The rearrangement uses TRBV5-1 and TRBJ2-3; 10 bases line up with TRBD2. The CDR3 consists of 16 residues. V dropped 0 bases and J dropped 4; count of bases not matched to a gene: 5. CDR1 is SGHRS, CDR2 YFSETQ, per germline. The CDR3 coding sequence is TGCGCCAGCAGCTTGGAGCTAGCGGGGGACTCAGATACGCAGTATTTT. Amino acids: CASSLELAGDSDTQYF. The entire variable domain, with the rest obtained from reference TRBV5-1 and TRBJ2-3, is as follows: KAGVTQTPRYLIKTRGQQVTLSCSPISGHRSVSWYQQTPGQGLQFLFEYFSETQRNKGNFPGRFSGRQFSNSRSEMNVSTLELGDSALYLCASSLELAGDSDTQYFGPGTRLTVL.

This sequence joins TRBV5-1 and TRBJ2-1; TRBD2 matches at 9 bases. Germline V lookup: CDR1 SGHRS, CDR2 YFSETQ. The CDR3 totals 14 residues. J gave up 10 bases and V 4 bases, and 9 bases lay outside the gene matches. CDR3 sequence (DNA): TGCGCCAGCAGCAAGAGGACTAGCGATGGCGAGCAGTTCTTC. Protein sequence: CASSKRTSDGEQFF.

V gene TRBV10-3 combines with J gene TRBJ2-2, with TRBD2 matching 8 bases. Losses at the gene ends were 4 bases for V and 4 bases for J; bases not matched to a gene: 8. Germline V gives CDR1 ENHRY, CDR2 SYGVKD. The CDR3 runs 16 residues. CDR3 DNA sequence: TGTGCCATCAGTGGCGAGAGCGGGGGATTCACCGGGGAGCTGTTTTTT. This codes for CAISGESGGFTGELFF.

The sample holds a few counts of this clone. CDR3 region: CASSLPWTEMTDEKLFF. The CDR3 DNA reads TGCGCCAGCAGCCTACCGTGGACAGAGATGACTGACGAAAAACTGTTTTTT. The chain couples TRBV4-1 to TRBJ1-4; D is perhaps TRBD1 (6 bases). There are 17 residues in the CDR3. Trimming cost V 4 bases and J 8 bases, with 23 bases left between them. In germline, CDR1 is MGHRA, CDR2 YSYEKL.

The chain has TRBV28 and TRBJ1-1; unclear D gene. CDR3 length equals 12 residues. Germline V gene sequence: CDR1 MDHEN, CDR2 SYDVKM. Trimming cost V 4 bases and J 8 bases, with 11 bases left between them. Here the CDR3 DNA reads TGTGCCAGCAGTTCAGTGAATTTCGAAGCTTTCTTT. This sequence encodes CASSSVNFEAFF.

V is TRBV9 and J is TRBJ1-2; D call uncertain. Trimming left V 0 bases short and J 0 bases short, with 12 bases between. Germline values: CDR1 SGDLS, CDR2 YYNGEE. The CDR3 is made up of 16 amino acids. CDR3 nucleotide sequence: TGTGCCAGCAGCGTAGAACCCAGGCCGACTAACTATGGCTACACCTTC. This gives the protein CASSVEPRPTNYGYTF.

The chain recombines TRBV10-3 with TRBJ2-5; no firm D call. Per germline, CDR1 ENHRY and CDR2 SYGVKD. This CDR3 has 13 amino acids. Trimming took 0 bases from V and 2 from J, leaving 4 bases between them. The CDR3 DNA reads as TGTGCCATCAGTGAGTCCCTTCAAGAGACCCAGTACTTC. Translation: CAISESLQETQYF.

The rearrangement uses TRBV5-1 and TRBJ2-4; 10 bases fit TRBD1. The CDR3 has 15 residues. Per germline, CDR1 SGHRS and CDR2 YFSETQ. The junction had 4 bases not matched to a gene; V was cut back by 2 bases and J by 5 bases. CDR3 sequence: CASSFLGTGENIQYF. The CDR3 DNA reads TGCGCCAGCAGCTTTCTTGGGACAGGGGAAAACATTCAGTACTTC.

The rearrangement links TRBV18 to TRBJ2-2; unclear D gene. Trimming left V 0 bases short and J 4 bases short, with 3 bases between. The V gene's germline CDR1 is KGHSH and CDR2 LQKENI. The CDR3 runs to 13 residues. In DNA, the CDR3 is TGTGCCAGCTCACCACCTAGCACCGGGGAGCTGTTTTTT. Translating it yields CASSPPSTGELFF.

J is TRBJ2-3 and V is TRBV5-6; no clear D. The CDR3 is made up of 11 amino acids. The V gene's germline CDR1 is SGHDT and CDR2 YYEEEE. The V and J ends lost 4 bases and 2 bases respectively, with 2 bases between them. The CDR3 sequence: CASSHTDTQYF. The CDR3 nucleotides are TGTGCCAGCAGCCACACAGATACGCAGTATTTT. The entire variable domain, with the rest obtained from reference TRBV5-6 and TRBJ2-3, is as follows: DAGVTQSPTHLIKTRGQQVTLRCSPKSGHDTVSWYQQALGQGPQFIFQYYEEEERQRGNFPDRFSGHQFPNYSSELNVNALLLGDSALYLCASSHTDTQYFGPGTRLTVL.

This clone came up once. The chain uses TRBV9 and TRBJ2-1, with D possibly being TRBD2 (6 bases). The germline V gene encodes CDR1 SGDLS and CDR2 YYNGEE. V lost 4 bases, J lost 7 bases, and 24 bases lay in between. The CDR3 extends over 17 amino acids. Here the CDR3 DNA reads TGTGCCAGCAGCTACCCCCGAGAGGCAAAGGGAGGAAATGAGCAGTTCTTC. As protein: CASSYPREAKGGNEQFF. The variable domain in full, completed from reference TRBV9 and TRBJ2-1, reads DSGVTQTPKHLITATGQRVTLRCSPRSGDLSVYWYQQSLDQGLQFLIQYYNGEERAKGNILERFSAQQFPDLHSELNLSSLELGDSALYFCASSYPREAKGGNEQFFGPGTRLTVL.

The chain recombines TRBV2 with TRBJ2-7; 8 bases align to TRBD1. The trim removed 8 bases at V and 1 base at J, leaving 13 bases unmatched. The germline CDR1 and CDR2 sequences are SNHLY and FYNNEI. The CDR3 has 16 residues. The DNA for the CDR3 is TGTGCCAGCTTTGTCGTGCGGGACAGGCCGTCCTACGAGCAGTACTTC. Encoded protein: CASFVVRDRPSYEQYF. Looking up the rest from reference TRBV2 and TRBJ2-7 gives the full variable domain: EPEVTQTPSHQVTQMGQEVILRCVPISNHLYFYWYRQILGQKVEFLVSFYNNEISEKSEIFDDQFSVERPDGSNFTLKIRSTKLEDSAMYFCASFVVRDRPSYEQYFGPGTRLTVT.

The chain joins TRBV6-4 to TRBJ2-5; 10 bases line up with TRBD1. The CDR3 contains 16 residues. The junction had 11 bases not matched to a gene; V was cut back by 6 bases and J by 4 bases. CDR1 and CDR2 (germline): MRHNA, SNTAGT. The CDR3 DNA reads as TGTGCCAGCAGCGCGACGACAGGGGGCTCGAGAGAGACCCAGTACTTC. It yields the protein CASSATTGGSRETQYF.

V is TRBV18 and J is TRBJ2-3; unclear D gene. The germline V gene has CDR1 KGHSH and CDR2 LQKENI. The CDR3 extends over 15 amino acids. Trimming left V 4 bases short and J 1 base short, with 12 bases between. This CDR3 is CASSLITSGTDTQYF. The CDR3, as DNA: TGTGCCAGCTCACTAATTACTTCGGGCACAGATACGCAGTATTTT.

The rearrangement joins TRBV12-5 to TRBJ2-5; D call uncertain. The CDR3 has 14 residues. Germline-derived CDR1 and CDR2 are LGHNT and FRNRAP. The ends were cut back, 6 bases at V and 2 bases at J, with 13 bases in the middle. The CDR3 sequence: CASGLYSYQETQYF. The CDR3 DNA sequence: TGTGCTAGTGGCCTTTACTCGTATCAAGAGACCCAGTACTTC.

The chain has TRBV11-2 and TRBJ2-1; a possible D gene is TRBD2 (5 bases). The germline CDR1 and CDR2 sequences are SGHAT and FQNNGV. The CDR3 is made up of 11 amino acids. The V end was cut by 5 bases, the J end by 8 bases, with 7 bases between. For the CDR3, the DNA is TGTGCCAGCAGCGGGCGGGATGAGCAGTTCTTC. Its translation: CASSGRDEQFF.

The CDR3 DNA follows: TGTGCCAGCAGTGAAGCAATAGAACAGCTTCTGCGATCTTTCTTT. Translation gives CASSEAIEQLLRSFF. This chain links TRBV6-1 with TRBJ1-1, with unresolved D. Germline CDR1 MNHNS, CDR2 SASEGT. V gave up 0 bases and J gave up 12 bases, with 20 bases separating them. CDR3 size: 15 residues.

This chain joins TRBV4-1 and TRBJ1-1; TRBD1 agrees at 9 bases. V lost 1 base, J lost 2 bases, and 2 bases stayed unmatched. The CDR3 contains 15 residues. From germline, CDR1 is MGHRA and CDR2 YSYEKL. CDR3 coding DNA: TGCGCCAGCAGCCAAGCGGGACAGGGAAACACTGAAGCTTTCTTT. Its translation is CASSQAGQGNTEAFF.

This clone was seen once. The chain has TRBV11-2 and TRBJ1-1; TRBD1 is a possible D gene (6 bases). V was cut by 0 bases and J by 1 base, with 9 bases left in between. Germline CDR1 SGHAT, CDR2 FQNNGV. CDR3 length: 15 amino acids. The CDR3 region is CASSLEGARNTEAFF. DNA of the CDR3: TGTGCCAGCAGCTTAGAGGGGGCGCGGAACACTGAAGCTTTCTTT.

This chain links TRBV18 with TRBJ2-5; TRBD2 might be the D (6 bases). The germline V gene encodes CDR1 KGHSH and CDR2 LQKENI. The CDR3 runs to 14 residues. V was trimmed by 3 bases and J by 1 base, leaving 9 bases between them. The CDR3 DNA is TGTGCCAGCTCACCGGGGACTTCCCAAGAGACCCAGTACTTC. This sequence encodes CASSPGTSQETQYF.